This record looks at one TCR beta chain sequence and its context. Antigen: not known. This entry is derived from a study of T cell responses to AZD1222 COVID-19 vaccine. Overall study results and limits: It was only after the peak T cell response that any repertoires were sampled. CD4 TCRs covered the whole spike, strongest at regions 160-218 and 743-854. Targets within unmutated variant regions were reportedly found for nearly half of spike-specific TCRs.

V was clipped by 4 bases and J by 7 bases, with 13 bases between them. The CDR3 extends over 13 amino acids. Germline V gives CDR1 SGHNT, CDR2 YENEEA. The data were produced by immunoSEQ multiplex PCR, yet TCRdb's version contains in-frame clones alone and is incomplete. Counted here are around 130,000 clones, approximately 93% occurring once; the ten biggest clones make up roughly 0.87%. The J gene is TRBJ1-1, the V gene TRBV11-3; weak D call: TRBD1 (6 bases). This TCR derives from an adult in good health. Here the sequenced sample was peripheral blood, taken on day 0 of AZD1222 vaccination. As DNA, the CDR3 is TGTGCCAGCAGCTCCGGGACACATAGTGAAGCTTTCTTT. Its protein product is CASSSGTHSEAFF.